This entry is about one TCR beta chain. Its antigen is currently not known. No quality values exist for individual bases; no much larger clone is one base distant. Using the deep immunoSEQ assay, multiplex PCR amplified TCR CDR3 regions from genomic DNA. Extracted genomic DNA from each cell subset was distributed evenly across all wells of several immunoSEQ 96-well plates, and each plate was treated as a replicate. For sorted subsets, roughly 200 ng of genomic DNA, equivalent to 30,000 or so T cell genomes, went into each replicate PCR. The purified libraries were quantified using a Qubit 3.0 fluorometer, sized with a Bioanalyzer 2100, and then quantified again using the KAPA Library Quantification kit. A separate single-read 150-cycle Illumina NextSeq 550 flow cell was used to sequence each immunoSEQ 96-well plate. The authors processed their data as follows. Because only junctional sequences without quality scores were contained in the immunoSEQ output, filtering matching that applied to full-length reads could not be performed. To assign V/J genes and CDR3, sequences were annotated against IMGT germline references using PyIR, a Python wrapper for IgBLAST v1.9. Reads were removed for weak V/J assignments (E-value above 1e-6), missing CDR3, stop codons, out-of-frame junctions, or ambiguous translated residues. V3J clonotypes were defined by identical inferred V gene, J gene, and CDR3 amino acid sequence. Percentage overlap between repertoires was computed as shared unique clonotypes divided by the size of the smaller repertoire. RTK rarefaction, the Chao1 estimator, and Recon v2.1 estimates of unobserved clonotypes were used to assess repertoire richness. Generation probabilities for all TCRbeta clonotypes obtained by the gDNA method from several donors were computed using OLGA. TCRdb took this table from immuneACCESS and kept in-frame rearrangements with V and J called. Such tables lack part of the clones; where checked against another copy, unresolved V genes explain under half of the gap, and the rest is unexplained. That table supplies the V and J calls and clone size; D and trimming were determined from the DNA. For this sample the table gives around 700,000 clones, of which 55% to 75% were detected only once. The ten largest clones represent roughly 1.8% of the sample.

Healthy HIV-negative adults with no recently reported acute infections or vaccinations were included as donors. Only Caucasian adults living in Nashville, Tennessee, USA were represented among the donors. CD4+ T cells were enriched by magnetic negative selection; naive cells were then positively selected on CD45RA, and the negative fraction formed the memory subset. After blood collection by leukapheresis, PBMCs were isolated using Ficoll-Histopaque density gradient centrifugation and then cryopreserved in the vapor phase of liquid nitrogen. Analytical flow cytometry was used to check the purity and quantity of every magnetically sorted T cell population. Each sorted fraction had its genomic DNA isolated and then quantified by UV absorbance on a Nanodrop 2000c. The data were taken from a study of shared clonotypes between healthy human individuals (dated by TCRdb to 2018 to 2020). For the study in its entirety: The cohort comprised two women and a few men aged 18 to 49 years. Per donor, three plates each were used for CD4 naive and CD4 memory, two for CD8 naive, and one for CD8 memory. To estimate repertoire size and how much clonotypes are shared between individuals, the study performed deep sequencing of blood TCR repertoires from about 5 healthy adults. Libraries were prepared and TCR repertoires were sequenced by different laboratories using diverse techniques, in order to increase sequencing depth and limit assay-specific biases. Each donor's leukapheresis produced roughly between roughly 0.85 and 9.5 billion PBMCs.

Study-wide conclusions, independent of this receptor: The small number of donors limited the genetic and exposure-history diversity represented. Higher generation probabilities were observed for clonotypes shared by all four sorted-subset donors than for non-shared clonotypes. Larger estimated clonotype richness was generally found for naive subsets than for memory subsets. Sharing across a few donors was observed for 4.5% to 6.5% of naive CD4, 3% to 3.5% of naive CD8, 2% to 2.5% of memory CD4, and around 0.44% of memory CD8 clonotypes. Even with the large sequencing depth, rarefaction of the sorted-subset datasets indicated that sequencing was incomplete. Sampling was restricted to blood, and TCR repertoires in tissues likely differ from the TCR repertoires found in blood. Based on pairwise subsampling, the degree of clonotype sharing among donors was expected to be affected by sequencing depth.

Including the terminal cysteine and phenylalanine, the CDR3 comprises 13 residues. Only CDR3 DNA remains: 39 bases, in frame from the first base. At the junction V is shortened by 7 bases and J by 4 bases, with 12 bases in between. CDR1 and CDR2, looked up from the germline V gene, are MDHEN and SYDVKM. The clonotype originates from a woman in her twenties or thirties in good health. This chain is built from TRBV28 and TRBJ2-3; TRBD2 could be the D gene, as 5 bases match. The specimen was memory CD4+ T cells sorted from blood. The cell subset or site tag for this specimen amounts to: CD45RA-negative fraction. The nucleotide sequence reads TGTGCCAGCACCCGTCGGGGAGCAGATACGCAGTATTTT. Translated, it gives CASTRRGADTQYF.